One sample yielded the 17 T cell receptor beta chains listed below, sequenced in a study of control samples from healthy donors and cancer patients. Only in-frame clones appear in the TCRdb table, and some are missing; sequencing was by immunoSEQ multiplex PCR. This repertoire shows some 120,000 clones, over 75% found once; its top ten account for 2.5%. Sequenced sample: blood. Source of these receptors: a man aged 18 to 29 in good health.

The rearrangement links TRBV11-2 to TRBJ1-1; D is unresolved. The V end lost 5 bases, the J end lost 1 base, and 14 bases lay between the germline ends. The CDR3 runs 15 residues. Germline CDR1 and CDR2: SGHAT and FQNNGV. The CDR3 DNA reads TGTGCCAGCAGCCCGGGGTGGTTGGGGAACACTGAAGCTTTCTTT. It translates to CASSPGWLGNTEAFF.

The CDR3 region has the DNA TGTGCCAGCAGCGCCCTAGCGGGTAGGGGCGGAGAGACCCAGTACTTC. As protein: CASSALAGRGGETQYF. The J gene is TRBJ2-5, the V gene TRBV9; 8 bases align to TRBD2. CDR3 size: 16 residues. Germline V lookup: CDR1 SGDLS, CDR2 YYNGEE. Unmatched junction bases numbered 11, after V lost 3 bases and J lost 4 bases.

CDR3 protein: CASRRGSSYNEQFF. DNA for the CDR3: TGTGCCAGCAGGCGTGGTAGCAGCTACAATGAGCAGTTCTTC. The genes are TRBV6-5 and TRBJ2-1; D not certain. CDR3 length: 14 amino acids. Germline V gene lookup returns CDR1 MNHEY and CDR2 SVGAGI. V lost 6 bases to trimming and J lost 3 bases, with 12 bases between them.

This chain uses TRBV6-5 with TRBJ2-4; 8 nucleotides agree with TRBD1. V shed 9 bases, J shed 7 bases, and the junction held 8 bases outside the gene matches. The CDR3 spans 13 residues. Per the germline V gene, CDR1 is MNHEY and CDR2 is SVGAGI. The DNA for the CDR3 is TGTGCCAGTCGGGACAGGACTATGAACATTCAGTACTTC. Protein product: CASRDRTMNIQYF.

This clone was seen a single time. This chain joins TRBV19 and TRBJ2-1; 11 bases fit TRBD2. Germline-derived CDR1 and CDR2 are LNHDA and SQIVND (reference sequence). This CDR3 contains 18 residues. The trim removed 2 bases at V and 5 bases at J, leaving 11 bases unmatched. Here the CDR3 reads CASSITPGSGRANNEQFF. The CDR3 nucleotides read TGTGCCAGTAGTATAACACCAGGTAGCGGGAGGGCCAACAATGAGCAGTTCTTC.

This clone came up a few times. The chain is built from TRBV20-1 and TRBJ1-2; D unresolved. Germline values: CDR1 DFQATT, CDR2 SNEGSKA (reference sequence). V was trimmed by 4 bases and J by 3 bases, leaving 6 bases between them. CDR3 length: 11 amino acids. The CDR3 spells CSANGYYGYTF. The CDR3, as DNA: TGCAGTGCTAACGGGTACTATGGCTACACCTTC.

The V gene is TRBV9, the J gene TRBJ1-4; D is unclear. CDR3 size: 15 residues. Trimming took 4 bases from V and 8 from J, leaving 18 bases between them. The germline CDR1 and CDR2 sequences are SGDLS and YYNGEE. The CDR3: CASSPTPQDHEKLFF. In nucleotides, the CDR3 is TGTGCCAGCAGCCCGACCCCCCAGGATCACGAAAAACTGTTTTTT.

V and J are TRBV27 and TRBJ2-1; D is uncertain. Germline V CDR1 and CDR2: MNHEY, SMNVEV (reference sequence). The V end was cut by 3 bases, the J end by 4 bases, with 1 base between. The CDR3 totals 11 residues. CDR3 in amino acids: CASSFYNEQFF. The CDR3 nucleotides are TGTGCCAGCAGTTTTTACAATGAGCAGTTCTTC.

This sequence joins TRBV7-9 and TRBJ2-7; D is unclear. Between the trimmed V and J ends, which lost 4 bases and 12 bases, there was a span of 16 bases. CDR3 size: 12 residues. Germline V gene sequence: CDR1 SEHNR, CDR2 FQNEAQ (reference sequence). The CDR3 protein is CASSSAGFNWYF. The CDR3 coding sequence is TGTGCCAGCAGCTCCGCCGGGTTTAACTGGTACTTC.

The J gene is TRBJ2-3, the V gene TRBV7-9; unclear D gene. The V end lost 6 bases, the J end lost 0 bases, and 7 bases lay between the germline ends. The CDR3 covers 13 residues. From germline, CDR1 is SEHNR and CDR2 FQNEAQ (reference sequence). The CDR3 DNA reads TGTGCCAGCAGTCGTACTAGCACAGATACGCAGTATTTT. This codes for CASSRTSTDTQYF. Supplemented by reference TRBV7-9 and TRBJ2-3, the full variable domain reads DTGVSQNPRHKITKRGQNVTFRCDPISEHNRLYWYRQTLGQGPEFLTYFQNEAQLEKSRLLSDRFSAERPKGSFSTLEIQRTEQGDSAMYLCASSRTSTDTQYFGPGTRLTVL.

The V and J genes are TRBV6-5 and TRBJ1-1; no clear D gene. Trimming shortened V by 6 bases and J by 1 base, and 9 bases separated the two germline ends. Germline V gene sequence: CDR1 MNHEY, CDR2 SVGAGI. CDR3 length equals 13 residues. CDR3 sequence (DNA): TGTGCCAGCAGCCGACGTGAGAACACTGAAGCTTTCTTT. It specifies CASSRRENTEAFF.

The chain is built from TRBV5-6 and TRBJ2-2, with D perhaps TRBD1 or TRBD2 (6 bases each). This CDR3 is built from 13 residues. Per the germline V gene, CDR1 is SGHDT and CDR2 is YYEEEE. The V and J ends lost 3 bases and 7 bases respectively, with 10 bases between them. The chain's CDR3 is CASSSGAYGELFF. CDR3 coding DNA: TGTGCCAGCAGCTCGGGGGCTTACGGGGAGCTGTTTTTT. Drawing the rest from reference TRBV5-6 and TRBJ2-2, the complete variable domain is DAGVTQSPTHLIKTRGQQVTLRCSPKSGHDTVSWYQQALGQGPQFIFQYYEEEERQRGNFPDRFSGHQFPNYSSELNVNALLLGDSALYLCASSSGAYGELFFGEGSRLTVL.

The chain combines TRBV4-2 with TRBJ2-1; TRBD2 matches at 10 bases. After removal of 2 bases from V and 8 bases from J, the junction contained 6 bases not matched to a gene. Germline CDR1 LGHNA, CDR2 YNFKEQ. The CDR3 is 15 residues long. DNA for the CDR3: TGTGCCAGCAGCCAACTAGCGGGGGTGCCTGATGAGCAGTTCTTC. Amino acids: CASSQLAGVPDEQFF.

This clone has only one observation. The V gene is TRBV27, the J gene TRBJ2-7; 9 bases align to TRBD2. CDR3 length: 14 residues. Germline CDR1 reads MNHEY; CDR2 reads SMNVEV (reference sequence). The J segment lost 1 base and the V segment lost 4 bases, leaving 2 bases of the junction unmatched. The CDR3 coding sequence is TGTGCCAGCAGTTGGACTAGCGATTCCTACGAGCAGTACGTC. It encodes CASSWTSDSYEQYV.

The chain couples TRBV6-1 to TRBJ2-7; D is unclear. The CDR3 runs 14 residues. CDR1 and CDR2 from the germline V gene are MNHNS and SASEGT. V was shortened by 1 base and J by 3 bases, with 10 bases between the two germline ends. The CDR3 reads CASSEVGGHYEQYV. Here the CDR3 DNA reads TGTGCCAGCAGTGAAGTGGGCGGCCACTACGAGCAGTACGTC.

The V gene is TRBV2, the J gene TRBJ1-1; D call uncertain. With 4 bases removed from V and 2 bases from J, the gap between germline ends came to 5 bases. CDR1 and CDR2 (germline): SNHLY, FYNNEI. The CDR3 is 12 amino acids. CDR3: CASSGRNTEAFF. The CDR3 DNA follows: TGTGCCAGCAGTGGCAGAAACACTGAAGCTTTCTTT.

The V call is TRBV3-1 (or the pseudogene TRBV3-2), the J call TRBJ2-7; D is undetermined. Trimming took 2 bases from V and 0 from J, leaving 11 bases between them. CDR1 is LGHDT and CDR2 is YNNKEL in the germline V gene (reference sequence). The CDR3 has 15 residues. The CDR3 nucleotides are TGTGCCAGCAGCCAACTTGCGCGGAGCTCCTACGAGCAGTACGTC. Residues: CASSQLARSSYEQYV.